The clone carrying this T cell receptor (beta chain) has only a few counts. Its antigen is as yet unknown. The CDR3 covers 13 residues. V was cut by 7 bases and J by 8 bases, with 14 bases left in between. Germline CDR1 reads MNHNY; CDR2 reads SVGAGI (reference sequence). These data come from a study of early T cells in non-severe SARS-CoV-2 infection. Study observations and caveats: Comparison of clonotypes with VDJdb favored anti-spike CD8 responses while missing private and CD4 specificities.

From the 5' RACE reads, TCRdb called clonotypes with MiXCR, one entry per CDR3 protein. The sample consists of more than 65,000 distinct CDR3 sequences, about 13% of them appearing once. The sequence was obtained from an adult who was a healthcare worker with PCR-confirmed SARS-CoV-2 infection or an uninfected control (not recorded which). The rearrangement links TRBV6-6 to TRBJ1-4; no firm D call. Sequenced material: whole blood. CDR3: CASTQVAGEKLFF. The DNA for the CDR3 is TGTGCCAGCACCCAGGTGGCCGGGGAAAAACTGTTTTTT.